These 12 T cell receptor beta chains originate from one sample sequenced in a study of T cell repertoires in cytomegalovirus infection. TCRdb reprocessed the reads with MiXCR, giving one entry per CDR3 protein. In the table there are around 350,000 distinct CDR3 sequences, roughly 18% of which are singletons. The sequenced material came from PBMCs. These TCRs come from a human donor in good health (CMV status not recorded). Some clones in this sample may be carry-over from other donors' samples.

This chain links TRBV7-2 with TRBJ2-4; TRBD2 is a possible D gene (6 bases). CDR3 size: 14 residues. CDR1 is SGHTA and CDR2 is FQGNSA in the germline V gene. Trimming took 2 bases from V and 6 from J, leaving 11 bases between them. CDR3 DNA sequence: TGTGCCAGCAGCTTATCAGGGACTGGAAACATTCAGTACTTC. Translating gives CASSLSGTGNIQYF.

This clonotype was detected once. The chain carries TRBV5-4 and TRBJ2-1; 8 bases are a match to TRBD2. There are 18 residues in the CDR3. Germline CDR1 is SGHNT and CDR2 is YYREEE (reference sequence). V shed 4 bases, J shed 1 base, and the junction held 13 bases outside the gene matches. CDR3 protein: CASSGADGSGGSYNEQFF. The CDR3 coding sequence is TGTGCCAGCAGCGGAGCGGATGGGAGCGGGGGATCCTACAATGAGCAGTTCTTC.

This clonotype was counted ten times or more. The chain carries TRBV7-2 and TRBJ2-7; 10 bases align to TRBD2. Trimming removed 4 bases from V and 3 bases from J; junction bases left unmatched: 6. Germline CDR1 reads SGHTA; CDR2 reads FQGNSA. CDR3 size: 15 residues. The CDR3, as DNA: TGTGCCAGCAGCTATGGACTAGCGGTAGACTACGAGCAGTACTTC. Amino acid sequence: CASSYGLAVDYEQYF.

This chain links TRBV7-9 with TRBJ1-2; D not certain. The CDR3 totals 12 residues. Trimming removed 8 bases at V and 3 bases at J, with 10 bases between. Germline V CDR1 and CDR2: SEHNR, FQNEAQ (reference sequence). The DNA for the CDR3 is TGTGCCAGCGCACCGAGGGACTATGGCTACACCTTC. It yields the protein CASAPRDYGYTF.

This clonotype was found a few times. The chain combines TRBV2 with TRBJ1-6; no reliable D call. V dropped 4 bases and J dropped 9 bases, with 19 bases sitting between them. Germline V gives CDR1 SNHLY, CDR2 FYNNEI. This CDR3 has 16 amino acids. For the CDR3, the DNA is TGTGCCAGCAGTGGCCGAAGGTTATTTGGGTCTTCACCCCTCCACTTT. Its translation: CASSGRRLFGSSPLHF.

The rearrangement joins TRBV27 to TRBJ2-7; 7 positions match TRBD1. With V trimmed by 5 bases and J by 7 bases, 11 bases remained unmatched. CDR3 length: 14 residues. CDR1 and CDR2 from the germline V gene are MNHEY and SMNVEV (reference sequence). The DNA for the CDR3 is TGTGCCAGCAGTCCTGACAGGGTTGCAGGTGAGCAGTACTTC. Its protein product is CASSPDRVAGEQYF.

The chain recombines TRBV20-1 with TRBJ2-3; TRBD2 matches 11 bases. With V trimmed by 2 bases and J by 1 base, 5 bases remained unmatched. This CDR3 spans 16 amino acids. Per germline, CDR1 DFQATT and CDR2 SNEGSKA (reference sequence). The CDR3 spells CSARRLAGRGTDTQYF. DNA for the CDR3: TGCAGTGCTAGACGACTAGCGGGACGGGGCACAGATACGCAGTATTTT.

This chain links TRBV6-5 with TRBJ2-3, with TRBD2 matching over 13 bases. This CDR3 contains 17 residues. Germline lookup yields CDR1 MNHEY and CDR2 SVGAGI. Trimming took 0 bases from V and 2 from J; bases not matched to a gene: 2. CDR3 sequence reads: CASSYSTSGGNTDTQYF. The CDR3 nucleotides are TGTGCCAGCAGTTACTCGACTAGCGGGGGGAACACAGATACGCAGTATTTT.

This chain uses TRBV6-5 with TRBJ2-7; TRBD1 might be the D (6 bases). V was pared by 5 bases and J by 1 base, with 12 bases between. Germline CDR1 MNHEY, CDR2 SVGAGI. The CDR3 contains 14 residues. The CDR3 loop is CASSDTGSSYEQYF. The CDR3 nucleotides are TGTGCCAGCAGTGACACAGGGAGTTCCTACGAGCAGTACTTC.

V and J are TRBV11-2 and TRBJ2-7, with D uncertain. With 5 bases removed from V and 6 bases from J, the gap between germline ends came to 14 bases. CDR1 and CDR2 from the germline V gene are SGHAT and FQNNGV. The CDR3 runs 13 residues. The CDR3 reads CASSPSLRFEQYF. The CDR3 DNA reads as TGTGCCAGCAGCCCTAGTTTACGGTTCGAGCAGTACTTC. Supplemented by reference TRBV11-2 and TRBJ2-7, the full variable domain reads EAGVAQSPRYKIIEKRQSVAFWCNPISGHATLYWYQQILGQGPKLLIQFQNNGVVDDSQLPKDRFSAERLKGVDSTLKIQPAKLEDSAVYLCASSPSLRFEQYFGPGTRLTVT.

The chain has TRBV18 and TRBJ2-7; a possible D gene is TRBD2 (5 bases). Germline V gene sequence: CDR1 KGHSH, CDR2 LQKENI. This CDR3 comprises 14 residues. V lost 4 bases and J lost 4, with 14 bases in between. The CDR3 spells CASSRTGGEYEQYF. The CDR3 coding sequence is TGTGCCAGCTCACGGACCGGTGGGGAGTACGAGCAGTACTTC.

V usage is TRBV2 and J usage is TRBJ2-3; maybe TRBD1 (6 bases). CDR3 length: 14 residues. Germline assignment: CDR1 SNHLY and CDR2 FYNNEI. V was pared by 4 bases and J by 0 bases, with 8 bases between. The CDR3 region is CASSGTASTDTQYF. DNA for the CDR3: TGTGCCAGCAGTGGGACAGCTAGCACAGATACGCAGTATTTT.